This note documents a single T cell receptor (beta chain) sequence. What it binds is not known. This entry belongs to a study of identifying expanded T cells in peripheral blood. Study-wide results and limits: Variance in clone template counts between approximately two-week samples significantly increased with total template count across all healthy donors.

V lost 4 bases to trimming and J lost 5 bases; unmatched junction nucleotides: 6. This CDR3 comprises 14 residues. The germline V gene encodes CDR1 ENHRY and CDR2 SYGVKD. Assay used: immunoSEQ multiplex PCR; TCRdb lists only in-frame clones, some missing. The sample consists of 90,000 to 100,000 clones, nearly 90% of them appearing once. This clonotype originated in a person between 18 and 70 years old in good health. V usage is TRBV10-3 and J usage is TRBJ1-2, with 8 bases matching TRBD1. The sequencing input was blood. Written as DNA, the CDR3 is TGTGCCATCAGTGGTGGGACAGGTGAATATGGCTACACCTTC. Residues: CAISGGTGEYGYTF.